This T cell receptor beta chain came from a study of cytomegalovirus exposure and HLA in healthy donors. Amplification used 60 Vbeta primers and 13 Jbeta primers. TCRdb keeps only in-frame clones here, not all; method: immunoSEQ multiplex PCR. The table lists about 140,000 clones, 73% of them singletons, with roughly 14% in the top ten. Notes on the study in general: Cytomegalovirus status was reportedly diagnosed by the classifier with high sensitivity and specificity. There were some public TCRs occurring in many donors, but most TCR sequences were rare. It was reported in a later analysis that an Asian-associated ancestry cluster showed fewer N-insertions than the roughly 670-donor mean. Trimming of TCR beta V- and J-genes showed a link, identified in a later analysis, to a missense DCLRE1C variant.

The CDR3 spans 12 residues. After removal of 6 bases from V and 4 bases from J, the junction contained 0 bases not matched to a gene. From germline, CDR1 is SNHLY and CDR2 FYNNEI. A word on this clone: Its antigen is undetermined. Other DNA sequences in the sample encode the same CDR3.

The clonotype originates from a human donor in good health. The sequenced material came from PBMCs. The chain recombines TRBV2 with TRBJ2-5, with 9 bases identical to TRBD1. Here the CDR3 DNA reads TGTGCCAGCAGGGACAGGGGAGAGACCCAGTACTTC. Its translation: CASRDRGETQYF.